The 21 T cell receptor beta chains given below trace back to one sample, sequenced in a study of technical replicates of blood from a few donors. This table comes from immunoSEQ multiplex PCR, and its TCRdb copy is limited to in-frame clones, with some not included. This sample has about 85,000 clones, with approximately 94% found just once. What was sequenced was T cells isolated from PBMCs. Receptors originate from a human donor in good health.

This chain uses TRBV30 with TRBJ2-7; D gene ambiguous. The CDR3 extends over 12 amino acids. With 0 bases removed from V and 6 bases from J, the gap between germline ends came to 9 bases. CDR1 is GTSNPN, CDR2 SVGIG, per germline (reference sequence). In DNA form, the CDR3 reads TGTGCCTGGAGTGTTGCGGTGACCGAGCAGTACTTC. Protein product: CAWSVAVTEQYF.

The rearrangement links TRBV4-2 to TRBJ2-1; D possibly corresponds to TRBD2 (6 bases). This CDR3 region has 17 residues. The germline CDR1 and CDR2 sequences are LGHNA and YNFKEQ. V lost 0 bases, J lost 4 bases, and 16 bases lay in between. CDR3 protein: CASSQDQAGLGYNEQFF. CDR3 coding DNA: TGTGCCAGCAGCCAAGATCAGGCGGGACTGGGGTACAATGAGCAGTTCTTC.

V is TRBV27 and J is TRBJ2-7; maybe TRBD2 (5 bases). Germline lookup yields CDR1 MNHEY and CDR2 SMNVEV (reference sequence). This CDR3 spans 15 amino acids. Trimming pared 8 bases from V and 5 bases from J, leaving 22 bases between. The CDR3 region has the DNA TGTGCCAGCGGGTCCAGAGGGTCCTTGAGGCACGAGCAGTACTTC. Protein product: CASGSRGSLRHEQYF.

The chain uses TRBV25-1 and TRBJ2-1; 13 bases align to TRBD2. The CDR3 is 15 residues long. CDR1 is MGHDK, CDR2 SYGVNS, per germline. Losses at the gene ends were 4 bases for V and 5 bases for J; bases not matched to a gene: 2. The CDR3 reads CASSGGTSGNNEQFF. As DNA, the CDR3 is TGTGCCAGCAGTGGCGGGACTAGCGGGAACAATGAGCAGTTCTTC.

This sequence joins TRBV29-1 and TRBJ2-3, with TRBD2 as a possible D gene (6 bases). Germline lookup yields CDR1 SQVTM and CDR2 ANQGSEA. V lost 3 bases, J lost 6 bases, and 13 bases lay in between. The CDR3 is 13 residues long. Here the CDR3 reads CSVDGTLADTQYF. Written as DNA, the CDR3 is TGCAGCGTTGACGGGACGCTAGCGGATACGCAGTATTTT.

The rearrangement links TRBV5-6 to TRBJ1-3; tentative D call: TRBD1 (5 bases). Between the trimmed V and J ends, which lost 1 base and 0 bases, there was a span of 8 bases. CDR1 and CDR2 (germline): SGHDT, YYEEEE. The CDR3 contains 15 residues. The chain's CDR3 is CASSLTGPSGNTIYF. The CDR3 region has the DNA TGTGCCAGCAGCTTGACAGGCCCCTCTGGAAACACCATATATTTT. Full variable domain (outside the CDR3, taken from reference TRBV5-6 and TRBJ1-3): DAGVTQSPTHLIKTRGQQVTLRCSPKSGHDTVSWYQQALGQGPQFIFQYYEEEERQRGNFPDRFSGHQFPNYSSELNVNALLLGDSALYLCASSLTGPSGNTIYFGEGSWLTVV.

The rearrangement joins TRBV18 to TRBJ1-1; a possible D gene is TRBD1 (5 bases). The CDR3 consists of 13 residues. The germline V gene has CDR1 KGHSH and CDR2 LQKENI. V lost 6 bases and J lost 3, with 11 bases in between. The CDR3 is CASSGTLDTEAFF. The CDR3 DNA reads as TGTGCCAGCTCTGGGACTCTCGACACTGAAGCTTTCTTT.

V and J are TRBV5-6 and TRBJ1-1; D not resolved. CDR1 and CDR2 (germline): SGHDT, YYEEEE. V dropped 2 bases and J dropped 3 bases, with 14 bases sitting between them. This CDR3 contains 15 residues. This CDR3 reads CASSFPRGTHTEAFF. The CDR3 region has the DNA TGTGCCAGCAGCTTCCCCCGGGGTACGCACACTGAAGCTTTCTTT.

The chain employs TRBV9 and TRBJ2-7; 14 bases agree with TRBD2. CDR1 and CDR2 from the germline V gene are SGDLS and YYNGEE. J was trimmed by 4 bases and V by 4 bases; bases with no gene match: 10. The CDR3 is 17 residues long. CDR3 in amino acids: CASSLTSGTSGGYEQYF. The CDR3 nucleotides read TGTGCCAGCAGCCTAACGAGCGGGACTAGCGGGGGATACGAGCAGTACTTC.

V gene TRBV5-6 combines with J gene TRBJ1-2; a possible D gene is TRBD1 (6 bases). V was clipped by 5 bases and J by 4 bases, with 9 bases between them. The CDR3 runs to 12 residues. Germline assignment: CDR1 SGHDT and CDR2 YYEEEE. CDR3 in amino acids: CASRHRVYGYTF. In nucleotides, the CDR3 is TGTGCCAGCAGGCACAGGGTCTATGGCTACACCTTC.

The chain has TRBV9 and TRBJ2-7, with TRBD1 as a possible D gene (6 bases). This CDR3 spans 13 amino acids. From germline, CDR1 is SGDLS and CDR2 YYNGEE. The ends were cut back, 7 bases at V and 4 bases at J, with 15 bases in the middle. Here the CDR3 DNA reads TGTGCCAGCTCAACAGGGTGGGAATACGAGCAGTACTTC. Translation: CASSTGWEYEQYF.

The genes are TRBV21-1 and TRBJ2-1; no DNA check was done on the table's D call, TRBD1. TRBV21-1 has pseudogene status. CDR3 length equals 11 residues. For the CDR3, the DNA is TGTGCCAGCAGAACCGACAGTGAGCAGTTCTTC. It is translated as CASRTDSEQFF.

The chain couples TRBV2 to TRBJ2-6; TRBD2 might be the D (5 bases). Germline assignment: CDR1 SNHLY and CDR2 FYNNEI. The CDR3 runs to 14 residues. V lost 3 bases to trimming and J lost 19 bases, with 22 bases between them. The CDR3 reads CASSDRGNWNVLTF. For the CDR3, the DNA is TGTGCCAGCAGTGATCGAGGGAATTGGAACGTTTTAACTTTC.

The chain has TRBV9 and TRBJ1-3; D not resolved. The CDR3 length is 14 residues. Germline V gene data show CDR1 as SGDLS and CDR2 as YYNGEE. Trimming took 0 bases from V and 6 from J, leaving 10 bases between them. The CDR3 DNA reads TGTGCCAGCAGCGTAGATAATCAACTAAACACCATATATTTT. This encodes CASSVDNQLNTIYF.

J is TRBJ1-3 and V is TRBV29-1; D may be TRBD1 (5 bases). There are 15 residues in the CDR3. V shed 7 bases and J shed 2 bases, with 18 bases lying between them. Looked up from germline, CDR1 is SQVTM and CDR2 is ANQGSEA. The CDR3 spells CSGRTGETAGNTIYF. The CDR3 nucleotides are TGCAGCGGCCGTACGGGGGAAACTGCTGGAAACACCATATATTTT.

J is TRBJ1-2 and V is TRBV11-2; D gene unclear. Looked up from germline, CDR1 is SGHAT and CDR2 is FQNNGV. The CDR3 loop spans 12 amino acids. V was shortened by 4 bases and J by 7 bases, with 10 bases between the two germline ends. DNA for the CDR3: TGTGCCAGCAGCTCCCCTGAACTTGGCTACACCTTC. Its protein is CASSSPELGYTF.

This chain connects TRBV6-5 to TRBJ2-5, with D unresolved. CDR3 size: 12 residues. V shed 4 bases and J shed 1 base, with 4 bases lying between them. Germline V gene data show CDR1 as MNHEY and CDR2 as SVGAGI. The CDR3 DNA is TGTGCCAGCAGTTCATCCCAAGAGACCCAGTACTTC. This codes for CASSSSQETQYF.

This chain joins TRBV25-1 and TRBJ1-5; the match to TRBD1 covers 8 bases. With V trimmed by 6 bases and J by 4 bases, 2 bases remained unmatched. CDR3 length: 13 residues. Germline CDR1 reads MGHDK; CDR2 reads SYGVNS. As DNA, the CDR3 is TGTGCCAGCAGCCGACAGGGGAATCAGCCCCAGCATTTT. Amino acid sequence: CASSRQGNQPQHF.

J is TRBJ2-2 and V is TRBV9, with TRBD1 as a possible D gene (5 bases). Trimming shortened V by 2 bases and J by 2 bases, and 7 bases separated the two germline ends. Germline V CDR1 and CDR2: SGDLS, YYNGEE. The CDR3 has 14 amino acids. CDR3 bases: TGTGCCAGCAGCGTTGGACACAACACCGGGGAGCTGTTTTTT. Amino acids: CASSVGHNTGELFF.

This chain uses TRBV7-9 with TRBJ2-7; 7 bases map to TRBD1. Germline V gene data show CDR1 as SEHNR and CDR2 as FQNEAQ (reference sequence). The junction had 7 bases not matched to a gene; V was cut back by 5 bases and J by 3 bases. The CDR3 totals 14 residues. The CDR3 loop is CASSPGTDYYEQYF. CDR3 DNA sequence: TGTGCCAGCAGCCCCGGGACAGACTACTACGAGCAGTACTTC.

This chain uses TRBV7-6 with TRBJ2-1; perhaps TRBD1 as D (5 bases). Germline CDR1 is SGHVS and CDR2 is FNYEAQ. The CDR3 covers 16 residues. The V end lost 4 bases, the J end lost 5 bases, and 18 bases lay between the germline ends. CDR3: CASSSAPSWTNNEQFF. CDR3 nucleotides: TGTGCCAGCAGCTCCGCCCCGTCGTGGACAAACAATGAGCAGTTCTTC.